This TCR beta chain is from a study of shared T cell receptors in the human thymus. Sequencing used immunoSEQ multiplex PCR; TCRdb keeps in-frame clones, though not all of them. The sample shows over 650,000 clones, about 90% of them seen only once. These data are also associated with another study on human thymus T cells. Per that study: Corrective cardiac operations yielded the resected thymus tissue. Related research reported highly overlapping thymic repertoires among unrelated individuals.

Sequencing was done on a sample of thymocytes. The receptor comes from a boy less than two years old with a congenital heart defect.

The CDR3 sequence is CASSVEKRESGANVLTF. DNA of the CDR3: TGTGCCAGCAGCGTAGAGAAGCGGGAGTCTGGGGCCAACGTCCTGACTTTC. The chain joins TRBV9 to TRBJ2-6, with TRBD2 identical over 8 bases. J lost 1 base, V lost 0 bases, and 3 bases had no gene match. CDR3 length: 17 residues. Germline CDR1 SGDLS, CDR2 YYNGEE.